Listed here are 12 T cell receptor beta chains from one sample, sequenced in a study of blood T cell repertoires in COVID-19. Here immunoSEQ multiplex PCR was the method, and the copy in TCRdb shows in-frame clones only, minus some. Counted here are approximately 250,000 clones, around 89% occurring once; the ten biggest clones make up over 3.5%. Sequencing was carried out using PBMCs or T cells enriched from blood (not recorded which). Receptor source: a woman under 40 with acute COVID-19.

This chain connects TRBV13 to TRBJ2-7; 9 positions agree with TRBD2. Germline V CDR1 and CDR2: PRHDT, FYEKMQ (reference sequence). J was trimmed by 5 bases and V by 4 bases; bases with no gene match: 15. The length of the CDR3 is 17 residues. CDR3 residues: CASSSTSSLAGRHEQYF. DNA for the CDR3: TGTGCCAGCAGCTCCACCTCTTCGCTAGCGGGAAGGCACGAGCAGTACTTC.

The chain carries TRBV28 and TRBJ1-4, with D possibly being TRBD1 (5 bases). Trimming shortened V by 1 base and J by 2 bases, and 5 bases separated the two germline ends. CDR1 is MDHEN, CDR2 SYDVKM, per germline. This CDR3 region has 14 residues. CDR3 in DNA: TGTGCCAGCAGTTTATCAGGGACTAATGAAAAACTGTTTTTT. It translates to CASSLSGTNEKLFF.

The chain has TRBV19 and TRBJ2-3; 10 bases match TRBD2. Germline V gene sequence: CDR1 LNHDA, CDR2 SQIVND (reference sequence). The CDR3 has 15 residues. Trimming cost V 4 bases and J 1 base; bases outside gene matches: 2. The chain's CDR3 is CASSNLAGGTDTQYF. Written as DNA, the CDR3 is TGTGCCAGTAGTAACCTAGCGGGGGGCACAGATACGCAGTATTTT.

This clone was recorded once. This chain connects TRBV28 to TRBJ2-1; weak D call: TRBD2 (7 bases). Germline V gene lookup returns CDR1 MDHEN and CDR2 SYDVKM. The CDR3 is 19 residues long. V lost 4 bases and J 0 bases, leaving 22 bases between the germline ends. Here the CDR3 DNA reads TGTGCCAGCAGTTCCCCAGTCGTAGGGGGAGGGTTCTCCTACAATGAGCAGTTCTTC. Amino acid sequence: CASSSPVVGGGFSYNEQFF.

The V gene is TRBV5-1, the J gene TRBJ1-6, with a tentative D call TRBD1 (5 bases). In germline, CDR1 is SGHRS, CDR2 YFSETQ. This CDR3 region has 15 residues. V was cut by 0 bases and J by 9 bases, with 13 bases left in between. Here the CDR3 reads CASSLAGQGGSPLHF. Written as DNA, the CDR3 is TGCGCCAGCAGCTTGGCTGGCCAGGGCGGTTCACCCCTCCACTTT.

The CDR3 protein is CASSRGVQNTDTQYF. The CDR3 DNA reads TGTGCCAGCAGCCGGGGGGTCCAGAACACAGATACGCAGTATTTT. This rearrangement joins TRBV7-2 to TRBJ2-3; 7 bases agree with TRBD2. This CDR3 is 15 amino acids long. Germline-derived CDR1 and CDR2 are SGHTA and FQGNSA. The J segment lost 2 bases and the V segment lost 5 bases, leaving 7 bases of the junction unmatched.

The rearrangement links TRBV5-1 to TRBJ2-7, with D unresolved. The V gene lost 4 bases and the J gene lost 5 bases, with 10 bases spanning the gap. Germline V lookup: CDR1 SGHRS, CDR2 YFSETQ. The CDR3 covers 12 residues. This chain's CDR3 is CASSLGLHEQYF. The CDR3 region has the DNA TGCGCCAGCAGCCTGGGCCTACACGAGCAGTACTTC.

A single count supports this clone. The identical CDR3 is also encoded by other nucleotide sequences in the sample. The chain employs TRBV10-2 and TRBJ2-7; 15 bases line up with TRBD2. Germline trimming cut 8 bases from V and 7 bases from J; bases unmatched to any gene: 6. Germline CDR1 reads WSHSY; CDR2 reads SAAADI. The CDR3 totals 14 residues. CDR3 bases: TGCGCCAGCTCCGGACTAGCGGGAGGGGAGGAGCAGTACTTC. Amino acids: CASSGLAGGEEQYF.

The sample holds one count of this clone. The CDR3 here is CASSPWGGSSGDTQYF. The CDR3 DNA follows: TGTGCCAGTAGTCCCTGGGGGGGCAGCTCCGGGGATACGCAGTATTTT. The chain joins TRBV19 to TRBJ2-3; D might be TRBD2 (7 bases). V was clipped by 5 bases and J by 6 bases, with 21 bases between them. The CDR3 has 16 residues. Germline CDR1 reads LNHDA; CDR2 reads SQIVND (reference sequence).

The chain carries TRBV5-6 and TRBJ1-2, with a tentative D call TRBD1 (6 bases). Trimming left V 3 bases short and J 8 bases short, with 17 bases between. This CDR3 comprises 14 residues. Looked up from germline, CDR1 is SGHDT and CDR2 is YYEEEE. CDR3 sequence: CASSSTAGAAGYTF. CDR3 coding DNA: TGTGCCAGCAGCTCGACGGCAGGGGCCGCGGGCTACACCTTC.

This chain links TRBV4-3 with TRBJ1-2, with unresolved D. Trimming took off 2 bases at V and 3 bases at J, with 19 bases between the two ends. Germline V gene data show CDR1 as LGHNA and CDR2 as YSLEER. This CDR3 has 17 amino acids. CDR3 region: CASSQSIPGPGDYGYTF. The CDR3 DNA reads TGCGCCAGCAGCCAATCTATACCGGGTCCCGGAGACTATGGCTACACCTTC.

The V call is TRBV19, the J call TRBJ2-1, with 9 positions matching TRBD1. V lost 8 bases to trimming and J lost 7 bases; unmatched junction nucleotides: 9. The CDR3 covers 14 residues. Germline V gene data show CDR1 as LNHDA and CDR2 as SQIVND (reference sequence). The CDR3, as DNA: TGTGCCAGTCACGACAGGGGGAATGGGAATGAGCAGTTCTTC. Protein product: CASHDRGNGNEQFF.